Listed below are T cell receptor beta chains from one sample, sequenced in a study of cytomegalovirus exposure and HLA in healthy donors. Profiling relied on immunoSEQ multiplex PCR, and the TCRdb table lists in-frame clones only, not all of them. The table has tens of thousands of clones, around four fifths seen once. The sequencing sample was made of PBMCs. The receptor source for this set is a young man in good health and CMV-seronegative. Both conserved end residues are part of each CDR3. D genes are given only for firm matches. Size is stated for part of the rows, as once, few or many counts, or as a class when the clone is expanded.

cdr3_length d_call j_call v_call clone_size cdr3_aa cdr3_nt
12 TRBD1 TRBJ1-2 TRBV10-3 . CAISEGTENYTF TGTGCCATCAGTGAGGGGACAGAGAACTACACCTTC
15 TRBD1 TRBJ1-2 TRBV5-4 . CASSQTGQASYGYTF TGTGCCAGCAGCCAAACGGGACAGGCCTCATATGGCTACACCTTC
12 . TRBJ2-7 TRBV10-3 . CAISESKYEQYF TGTGCCATCAGTGAGTCCAAATACGAGCAGTACTTC
16 TRBD1 TRBJ1-1 TRBV27 . CASSLRRTGEGTEAFF TGTGCCAGCAGCTTGCGCCGGACAGGGGAAGGGACTGAAGCTTTCTTT
15 . TRBJ2-7 TRBV27 . CASSLYHMSSYEQYF TGTGCCAGCAGTTTATATCATATGAGCTCCTACGAGCAGTACTTC
15 TRBD1 TRBJ2-7 TRBV28 . CASRRQAGQGYEQYF TGTGCCAGCAGGAGACAGGCGGGACAGGGCTACGAGCAGTACTTC
14 . TRBJ1-4 TRBV27 . CASSRPGHREKLFF TGTGCCAGCAGCCGCCCGGGACACCGTGAAAAACTGTTTTTT
14 TRBD1 TRBJ1-1 TRBV4-2 . CASSEGQGGAEAFF TGTGCCAGCAGCGAAGGACAGGGTGGCGCTGAAGCTTTCTTT
16 TRBD1 TRBJ1-1 TRBV7-2 . CASSLEGATMNTEAFF TGTGCCAGCAGCTTAGAGGGGGCGACTATGAACACTGAAGCTTTCTTT
14 TRBD1 TRBJ2-3 TRBV7-9 . CASSPGTGSNTQYF TGTGCCAGCAGCCCCGGGACAGGGTCCAATACGCAGTATTTT
16 TRBD1 TRBJ1-2 TRBV7-8 . CASSPERAGGYWGYTF TGTGCCAGCAGTCCCGAGCGGGCAGGGGGCTATTGGGGCTACACCTTC
13 . TRBJ1-2 TRBV7-7 . CASSPQSGGPYTF TGTGCTAGCAGCCCTCAATCGGGGGGGCCCTACACCTTC
15 TRBD2 TRBJ2-1 TRBV5-1 . CASSGGTSGGNEQFF TGCGCCAGCAGCGGCGGGACTAGCGGGGGGAATGAGCAGTTCTTC
13 . TRBJ1-5 TRBV6-6 . CASVQDSNQPQHF TGTGCCAGCGTACAGGATAGCAATCAGCCCCAGCATTTT
14 TRBD1 TRBJ1-2 TRBV2 . CASSKGTASYGYTF TGTGCCAGCAGTAAAGGGACAGCCTCCTATGGCTACACCTTC
12 . TRBJ2-7 TRBV7-2 . CASSLARGEQYF TGTGCCAGCAGCTTAGCGCGGGGCGAGCAGTACTTC
14 TRBD2 TRBJ2-1 TRBV5-6 . CASTRGGNYNEQFF TGTGCCAGCACTCGGGGGGGAAACTACAATGAGCAGTTCTTC
14 . TRBJ1-4 TRBV25-1 once CATQIGRANEKLFF TGTGCCACCCAGATCGGGCGGGCTAATGAAAAACTGTTTTTT
13 . TRBJ1-2 TRBV5-5 . CASSFDSTYGYTF TGTGCCAGCAGCTTTGACAGTACATATGGCTACACCTTC
16 . TRBJ1-2 TRBV7-2 . CASSLGGGPYLYGYTF TGTGCCAGCAGCTTAGGGGGCGGACCGTACCTCTATGGCTACACCTTC
14 . TRBJ1-5 TRBV30 . CAWSSVRGNQPQHF TGTGCCTGGAGTTCCGTGAGGGGCAATCAGCCCCAGCATTTT
15 TRBD2 TRBJ2-3 TRBV15 . CATSLSGMSTDTQYF TGTGCCACCAGCTTGAGCGGGATGAGCACAGATACGCAGTATTTT
14 . TRBJ1-2 TRBV30 . CAWSPEGRGGGYTF TGTGCCTGGAGCCCAGAAGGGAGAGGGGGAGGCTACACCTTC
15 TRBD1 TRBJ1-2 TRBV19 . CASRTGEGANYGYTF TGTGCCAGTAGGACAGGGGAGGGAGCTAACTATGGCTACACCTTC
14 . TRBJ1-5 TRBV18 few CASSPIDSAQPQHF TGTGCCAGCTCACCTATCGACAGTGCTCAGCCCCAGCATTTT
19 TRBD1 TRBJ2-7 TRBV5-1 . CASSSPGQAPWASSYEQYF TGCGCCAGCAGCTCCCCGGGACAGGCCCCATGGGCCTCCTCCTACGAGCAGTACTTC
13 TRBD2 TRBJ2-1 TRBV5-6 . CASSSGLVREQFF TGTGCCAGCAGCAGCGGACTAGTACGCGAGCAGTTCTTC
16 . TRBJ2-1 TRBV6-5 . CASSYFWREPYNEQFF TGTGCCAGCAGTTACTTTTGGAGGGAGCCCTACAATGAGCAGTTCTTC
14 TRBD1 TRBJ2-7 TRBV28 . CASSPGTGYNEQYF TGTGCCAGCAGTCCGGGGACAGGGTATAACGAGCAGTACTTC
12 . TRBJ1-2 TRBV7-3 . CASSRDGYGYTF TGTGCCAGCAGCCGGGATGGCTATGGCTACACCTTC
13 . TRBJ1-1 TRBV29-1 . CSVERRPTTRAFF TGCAGCGTTGAACGCCGTCCCACTACGAGGGCTTTCTTT
14 . TRBJ1-2 TRBV6-5 . CASASSEADYGYTF TGTGCCAGCGCCAGCTCGGAGGCGGACTATGGCTACACCTTC
11 . TRBJ1-1 TRBV19 . CASDWGAEAFF TGTGCCAGTGATTGGGGCGCTGAAGCTTTCTTT
14 TRBD1 TRBJ1-4 TRBV7-2 . CASSSQGRNEKLFF TGTGCCAGCAGCTCACAGGGGCGTAATGAAAAACTGTTTTTT
19 TRBD1 TRBJ2-6 TRBV5-8 . CASTVTDRGQLGGANVLTF TGTGCCAGCACCGTCACGGACAGGGGGCAATTAGGTGGGGCCAACGTCCTGACTTTC
15 . TRBJ2-1 TRBV18 . CASSPPARVYNEQFF TGTGCCAGCTCACCACCGGCCAGGGTCTACAATGAGCAGTTCTTC
15 . TRBJ1-5 TRBV6-6 . CASSYSGGSNQPQHF TGTGCCAGCAGTTACTCTGGCGGTAGCAATCAGCCCCAGCATTTT
15 . TRBJ1-6 TRBV16 . CASSQSPGNNSPLHF TGTGCCAGCAGCCAATCACCAGGGAATAATTCACCCCTCCACTTT
15 . TRBJ1-5 TRBV6-5 once CASSRGQFSNQPQHF TGTGCCAGCAGTCGAGGACAGTTTAGCAATCAGCCCCAGCATTTT
14 TRBD1 TRBJ1-2 TRBV27 . CASRGTGALYGYTF TGTGCCAGCAGAGGGACAGGGGCCCTCTATGGCTACACCTTC
16 . TRBJ2-2 TRBV6-4 . CASSDSSAATTGELFF TGTGCCAGCAGTGACTCTAGCGCAGCTACCACCGGGGAGCTGTTTTTT
14 . TRBJ2-5 TRBV7-7 . CASSLDYLQETQYF TGTGCTAGCAGCTTAGATTACTTACAAGAGACCCAGTACTTC
13 . TRBJ2-7 TRBV4-2 . CASSQGALYEQYF TGTGCCAGCAGCCAAGGGGCCCTCTACGAGCAGTACTTC
16 . TRBJ1-3 TRBV5-1 . CASSPSLQGRGNTIYF TGCGCCAGCAGTCCTTCCCTGCAGGGCCGAGGAAACACCATATATTTT
15 . TRBJ1-5 TRBV18 . CASSPRGGGNQPQHF TGTGCCAGCTCACCAAGGGGGGGAGGCAATCAGCCCCAGCATTTT
15 TRBD1 TRBJ1-2 TRBV5-8 . CASTHPDRADYGYTF TGTGCCAGCACCCATCCAGACAGGGCTGACTATGGCTACACCTTC
10 . TRBJ1-1 TRBV10-3 . CAVGRGEAFF TGTGCCGTAGGCAGGGGCGAAGCTTTCTTT